This passage covers 9 T cell receptor beta chains from one sample sequenced in a study of CD8 T cell repertoires and HIV-1 epitope variants. These receptors lack a known antigen. TCRdb's copy holds only in-frame clones and misses some; the assay was immunoSEQ multiplex PCR. The repertoire has over a thousand clones, around 69% of them found once; the top ten carry approximately 40%. Sequencing was carried out using cultured CD8+ T cells derived from PBMCs. These receptors were obtained from a male donor with HIV.

This chain connects TRBV10-1 to TRBJ2-3; D perhaps matches TRBD2 (7 bases). Germline lookup yields CDR1 WNHNN and CDR2 SYGVQD (reference sequence). Between the trimmed V and J ends, which lost 0 bases and 5 bases, there was a span of 12 bases. The CDR3 has 15 amino acids. For the CDR3, the DNA is TGCGCCAGCAGTGAGTCGGGGGGGCCGGGAGATACGCAGTATTTT. This gives the protein CASSESGGPGDTQYF.

V is TRBV28 and J is TRBJ2-7, with TRBD2 identical over 10 bases. Germline V gene data show CDR1 as MDHEN and CDR2 as SYDVKM. This CDR3 contains 19 residues. V lost 6 bases to trimming and J lost 0 bases; unmatched junction nucleotides: 17. This CDR3 is CASSLTVRMGTSDSYEQYF. As DNA, the CDR3 is TGTGCCAGCAGCCTAACCGTTCGTATGGGGACTAGCGACTCCTACGAGCAGTACTTC.

The chain joins TRBV5-4 to TRBJ1-3, with D hard to call. Germline CDR1 and CDR2: SGHNT and YYREEE (reference sequence). The ends were cut back, 2 bases at V and 4 bases at J, with 7 bases in the middle. The CDR3 totals 13 residues. The DNA of the CDR3 is TGTGCCAGCAGCTTCGTTGGGGGAAACACCATATATTTT. This codes for CASSFVGGNTIYF.

The V call is TRBV5-6, the J call TRBJ2-3; D perhaps matches TRBD2 (5 bases). Germline V gene data show CDR1 as SGHDT and CDR2 as YYEEEE. This CDR3 is built from 15 residues. Trimming cost V 3 bases and J 0 bases, with 11 bases left between them. The CDR3 loop is CASSSLRGSTDTQYF. The DNA of the CDR3 is TGTGCCAGCAGCTCCCTTCGGGGTAGCACAGATACGCAGTATTTT.

This rearrangement joins TRBV6-6 to TRBJ2-1, with D unclear. The CDR3 has 13 amino acids. Germline assignment: CDR1 MNHNY and CDR2 SVGAGI (reference sequence). Trimming cost V 6 bases and J 4 bases, with 10 bases left between them. In nucleotides, the CDR3 is TGTGCCAGCAGAGTCAAGAATTACAATGAGCAGTTCTTC. Protein product: CASRVKNYNEQFF.

The rearrangement links TRBV6-5 to TRBJ2-1, with a possible D match to TRBD1 (6 bases). V lost 2 bases, J lost 10 bases, and 12 bases lay in between. There are 13 residues in the CDR3. Germline-derived CDR1 and CDR2 are MNHEY and SVGAGI. In DNA, the CDR3 is TGTGCCAGCAGTTACGTGGACAGCCGGGAGCAGTTCTTC. It encodes CASSYVDSREQFF.

This clone has just a few counts. The rearrangement uses TRBV27 and TRBJ1-1; D gene ambiguous. The CDR3 length is 13 residues. Germline lookup yields CDR1 MNHEY and CDR2 SMNVEV (reference sequence). The V gene lost 0 bases and the J gene lost 5 bases, with 7 bases spanning the gap. The chain's CDR3 is CASSLSLVTEAFF. The CDR3 DNA reads TGTGCCAGCAGTTTATCCTTGGTGACTGAAGCTTTCTTT.

V and J are TRBV30 and TRBJ2-7; D possibly corresponds to TRBD1 (6 bases). CDR1 GTSNPN and CDR2 SVGIG come from the germline V gene (reference sequence). Trimming took 3 bases from V and 7 from J, leaving 16 bases between them. This CDR3 is 13 amino acids long. CDR3 sequence: CAWSARTVLEQYF. In nucleotides, the CDR3 is TGTGCCTGGAGCGCCAGGACAGTGCTTGAGCAGTACTTC.

The CDR3 DNA reads as TGCGCCAGCAGCCAACTAGCGGGAGACCACGAGCAGTACTTC. The encoded protein is CASSQLAGDHEQYF. The chain is built from TRBV4-1 and TRBJ2-7, with 10 bases lining up with TRBD2. CDR1 is MGHRA and CDR2 is YSYEKL in the germline V gene. The trim removed 2 bases at V and 5 bases at J, leaving 3 bases unmatched. The length of the CDR3 is 14 residues.